This T cell receptor beta chain was retrieved from a study of cytomegalovirus exposure and HLA in healthy donors. Overall study results and limits: The study dropped some indistinguishable V segments, TRBV6-2 and TRBV6-3 among them. It was taken for granted in presence/absence analyses that sequencing depth across donors was roughly uniform. Specificity for CMV antigens was confirmed in vitro for a few of the CMV-associated chains.

The V end lost 4 bases, the J end lost 4 bases, and 10 bases lay between the germline ends. This CDR3 has 13 amino acids. Germline loops: CDR1 SGHTA, CDR2 FQGNSA. PCR was performed using 60 Vbeta and 13 Jbeta primers. Clones were sequenced by immunoSEQ multiplex PCR, and TCRdb holds only the in-frame ones, with some missing. This table holds tens of thousands of clones, 77% found once. As concerns this clone: Antigen: not known.

This chain connects TRBV7-2 to TRBJ1-2; D is uncertain. Material: PBMCs. This receptor was taken from a man aged 25-40 years in good health and CMV-seronegative. The CDR3 sequence is CASSSSWLYGYTF. Here the CDR3 DNA reads TGTGCCAGCAGCTCTAGTTGGCTCTATGGCTACACCTTC.